The 14 T cell receptor beta chains below all came from one sample that was sequenced in a study of intratumoral heterogeneity in liver cancer. Assay used: immunoSEQ multiplex PCR; TCRdb lists only in-frame clones, some missing. The sample has around 6,200 clones, about 72% seen once; the top ten hold more than 35%. The hepatocellular carcinoma nodule was sampled at distinct, geographically separated regions. The input for sequencing was tumor tissue, taken before any cancer treatment. The source is a woman in her 70s with hepatocellular carcinoma.

This clone was counted between two and nine times. This chain joins TRBV7-9 and TRBJ1-1, with D possibly TRBD1 on 6 matching bases. V was pared by 1 base and J by 4 bases, with 7 bases between. Germline CDR1 SEHNR, CDR2 FQNEAQ (reference sequence). The CDR3 has 13 amino acids. CDR3 in amino acids: CASSLGGATEAFF. The CDR3 DNA is TGTGCCAGCAGCTTAGGGGGGGCCACTGAAGCTTTCTTT.

The genes are TRBV5-1 and TRBJ1-1; D not resolved. Deletions cut 4 bases from V and 0 bases from J, with 16 bases between. This CDR3 region has 16 residues. CDR1 is SGHRS and CDR2 is YFSETQ in the germline V gene. The CDR3 protein is CASSSTPSSMNTEAFF. Here the CDR3 DNA reads TGCGCCAGCAGCAGTACCCCGTCAAGCATGAACACTGAAGCTTTCTTT.

The chain combines TRBV6-5 with TRBJ2-7; 7 bases match TRBD2. This CDR3 comprises 15 residues. The junction had 8 bases not matched to a gene; V was cut back by 6 bases and J by 0 bases. Germline CDR1 and CDR2: MNHEY and SVGAGI. The CDR3 sequence is CASSRGSGASYEQYF. The CDR3 nucleotides are TGTGCCAGCAGCCGGGGGAGCGGGGCCTCCTACGAGCAGTACTTC.

The V gene is TRBV5-1, the J gene TRBJ2-1; tentative D call: TRBD1 (5 bases). This CDR3 comprises 16 residues. CDR1 SGHRS and CDR2 YFSETQ come from the germline V gene. V dropped 2 bases and J dropped 8 bases, with 20 bases sitting between them. CDR3 coding DNA: TGCGCCAGCAGCTTCAGGGAAATAAAGAGAGGCGATGAGCAGTTCTTC. Translation gives CASSFREIKRGDEQFF.

The genes are TRBV7-8 and TRBJ1-5, with a tentative D call TRBD1 (5 bases). Trimming took 5 bases from V and 1 from J, leaving 9 bases between them. This CDR3 contains 14 residues. From germline, CDR1 is SGHVS and CDR2 FQNEAQ. CDR3 in amino acids: CASSPGGSNQPQHF. The CDR3 region has the DNA TGTGCCAGCAGCCCCGGGGGAAGCAATCAGCCCCAGCATTTT. The full variable domain, completed using reference TRBV7-8 and TRBJ1-5, is GAGVSQSPRYKVAKRGQDVALRCDPISGHVSLFWYQQALGQGPEFLTYFQNEAQLDKSGLPSDRFFAERPEGSVSTLKIQRTQQEDSAVYLCASSPGGSNQPQHFGDGTRLSIL.

J is TRBJ2-1 and V is TRBV5-1; 11 bases are shared with TRBD2. The V gene's germline CDR1 is SGHRS and CDR2 YFSETQ. CDR3 size: 14 residues. V trimming: 0 bases; J trimming: 13 bases; junction bases outside the gene matches: 6. The CDR3 DNA is TGCGCCAGCAGCTTGGATGGTAGCGGGAGGGCTCAGTTCTTC. It specifies CASSLDGSGRAQFF.

J is TRBJ1-6 and V is TRBV9, with 8 bases identical to TRBD1. The germline V gene encodes CDR1 SGDLS and CDR2 YYNGEE. The V and J ends lost 4 bases and 7 bases, in that order; junction bases with no gene match: 7. The CDR3 has 15 amino acids. CDR3 residues: CASSPHTGGNSPLHF. The CDR3 DNA reads TGTGCCAGCAGCCCGCATACAGGGGGAAATTCACCCCTCCACTTT.

This clone is labeled large (0.1 to 1%). The chain is built from TRBV27 and TRBJ2-3, with 7 bases aligning to TRBD1. Losses at the gene ends were 5 bases for V and 1 base for J; bases not matched to a gene: 3. Looked up from germline, CDR1 is MNHEY and CDR2 is SMNVEV (reference sequence). This CDR3 has 14 residues. This CDR3 reads CASSRQGRTDTQYF. CDR3 coding DNA: TGTGCCAGCAGTAGACAGGGACGCACAGATACGCAGTATTTT.

V gene TRBV28 combines with J gene TRBJ1-4; D call uncertain. Looked up from germline, CDR1 is MDHEN and CDR2 is SYDVKM. V lost 7 bases to trimming and J lost 5 bases, with 14 bases between them. The CDR3 loop spans 14 amino acids. The CDR3: CASNKPRRNEKLFF. The CDR3 nucleotides are TGTGCCAGCAACAAACCGAGGAGGAATGAAAAACTGTTTTTT.

The rearrangement links TRBV12-5 to TRBJ2-2, with D perhaps TRBD1 (5 bases). Trimming removed 7 bases from V and 5 bases from J, with 11 bases in between. The germline gives CDR1 LGHNT, CDR2 FRNRAP. The CDR3 runs to 13 residues. The CDR3 is CASVPRDTGELFF. The CDR3 DNA sequence: TGTGCTAGTGTCCCCAGGGATACCGGGGAGCTGTTTTTT.

J is TRBJ2-5 and V is TRBV7-2; no definite D call. CDR1 and CDR2 from the germline V gene are SGHTA and FQGNSA. V was pared by 5 bases and J by 2 bases, with 6 bases between. The CDR3 is made up of 12 amino acids. This CDR3 reads CASSPDQETQYF. The CDR3 nucleotides are TGTGCCAGCAGCCCTGATCAAGAGACCCAGTACTTC.

The V and J genes are TRBV14 and TRBJ1-1, with D maybe TRBD1 (6 bases). V lost 5 bases and J 1 base, leaving 8 bases between the germline ends. The germline CDR1 and CDR2 sequences are SGHDN and FVKESK. The CDR3 is made up of 13 amino acids. CDR3 in DNA: TGTGCCAGCAGCAGACAGGAGAACACTGAAGCTTTCTTT. It translates to CASSRQENTEAFF.

This rearrangement joins TRBV19 to TRBJ2-5; D might be TRBD2 (5 bases). Trimming stripped 4 bases from V and 5 bases from J, with 5 bases between. CDR3 length: 11 amino acids. The germline V gene encodes CDR1 LNHDA and CDR2 SQIVND (reference sequence). CDR3 sequence reads: CASSSGETQYF. The CDR3 DNA follows: TGTGCCAGTAGTAGCGGGGAGACCCAGTACTTC.

This sequence joins TRBV29-1 and TRBJ2-5; D remains unclear. Germline V gene sequence: CDR1 SQVTM, CDR2 ANQGSEA. The CDR3 consists of 13 residues. The V end was cut by 1 base, the J end by 4 bases, with 10 bases between. The CDR3 DNA sequence: TGCAGCGTTGAAGGATTGGTACGAGAGACCCAGTACTTC. It encodes CSVEGLVRETQYF.